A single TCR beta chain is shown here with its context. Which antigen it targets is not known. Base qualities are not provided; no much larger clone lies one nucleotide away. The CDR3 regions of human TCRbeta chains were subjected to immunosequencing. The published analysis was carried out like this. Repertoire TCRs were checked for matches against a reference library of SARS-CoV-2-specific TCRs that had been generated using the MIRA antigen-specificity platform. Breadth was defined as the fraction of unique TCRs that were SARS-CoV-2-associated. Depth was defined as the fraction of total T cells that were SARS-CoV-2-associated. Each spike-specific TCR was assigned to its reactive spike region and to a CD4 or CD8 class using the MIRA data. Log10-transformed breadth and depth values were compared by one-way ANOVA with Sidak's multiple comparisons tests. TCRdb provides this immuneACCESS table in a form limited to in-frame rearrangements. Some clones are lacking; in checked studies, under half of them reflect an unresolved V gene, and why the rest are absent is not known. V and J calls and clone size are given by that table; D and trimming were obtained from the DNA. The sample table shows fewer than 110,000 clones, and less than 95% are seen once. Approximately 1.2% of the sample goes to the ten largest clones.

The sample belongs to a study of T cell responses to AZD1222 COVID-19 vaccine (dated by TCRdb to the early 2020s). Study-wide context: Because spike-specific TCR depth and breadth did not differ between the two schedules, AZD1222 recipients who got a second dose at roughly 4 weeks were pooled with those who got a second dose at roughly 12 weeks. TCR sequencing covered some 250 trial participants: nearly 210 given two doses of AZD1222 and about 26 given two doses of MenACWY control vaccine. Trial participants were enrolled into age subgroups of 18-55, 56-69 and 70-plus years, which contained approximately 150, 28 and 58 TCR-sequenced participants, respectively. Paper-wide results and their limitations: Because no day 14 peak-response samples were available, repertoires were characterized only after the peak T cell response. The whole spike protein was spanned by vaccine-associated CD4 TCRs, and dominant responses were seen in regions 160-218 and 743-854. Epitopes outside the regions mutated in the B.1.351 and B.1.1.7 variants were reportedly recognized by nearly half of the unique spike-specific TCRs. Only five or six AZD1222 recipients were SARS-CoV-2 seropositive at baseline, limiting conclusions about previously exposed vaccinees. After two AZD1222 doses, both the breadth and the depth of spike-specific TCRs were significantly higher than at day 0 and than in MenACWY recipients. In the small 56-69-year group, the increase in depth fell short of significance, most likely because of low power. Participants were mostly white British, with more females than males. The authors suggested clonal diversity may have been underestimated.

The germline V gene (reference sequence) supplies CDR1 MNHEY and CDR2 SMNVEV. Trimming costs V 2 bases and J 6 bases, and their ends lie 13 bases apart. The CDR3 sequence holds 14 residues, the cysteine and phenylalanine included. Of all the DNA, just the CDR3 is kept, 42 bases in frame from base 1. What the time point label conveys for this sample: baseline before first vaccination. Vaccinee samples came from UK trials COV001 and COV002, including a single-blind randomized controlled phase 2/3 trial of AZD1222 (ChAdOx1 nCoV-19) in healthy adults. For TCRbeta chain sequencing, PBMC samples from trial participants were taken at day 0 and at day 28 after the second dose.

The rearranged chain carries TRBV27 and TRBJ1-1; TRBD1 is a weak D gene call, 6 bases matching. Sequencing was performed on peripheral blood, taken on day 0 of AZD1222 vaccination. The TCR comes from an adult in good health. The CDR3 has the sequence CASSLGGGRAEAFF. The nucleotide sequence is TGTGCCAGCAGTTTAGGGGGGGGGCGGGCTGAAGCTTTCTTT.